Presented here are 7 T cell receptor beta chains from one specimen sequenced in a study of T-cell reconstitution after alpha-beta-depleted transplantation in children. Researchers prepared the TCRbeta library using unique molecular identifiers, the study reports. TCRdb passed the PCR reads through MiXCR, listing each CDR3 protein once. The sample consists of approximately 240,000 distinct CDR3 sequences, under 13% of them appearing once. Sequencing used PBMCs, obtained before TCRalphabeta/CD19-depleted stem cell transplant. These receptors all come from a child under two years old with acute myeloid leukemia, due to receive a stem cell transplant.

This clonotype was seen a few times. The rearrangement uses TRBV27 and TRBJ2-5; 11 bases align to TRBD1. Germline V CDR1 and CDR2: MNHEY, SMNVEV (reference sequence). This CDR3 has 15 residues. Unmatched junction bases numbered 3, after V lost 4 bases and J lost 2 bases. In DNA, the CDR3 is TGTGCCAGCAGTTCGGGACAGGGGGGACAAGAGACCCAGTACTTC. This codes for CASSSGQGGQETQYF.

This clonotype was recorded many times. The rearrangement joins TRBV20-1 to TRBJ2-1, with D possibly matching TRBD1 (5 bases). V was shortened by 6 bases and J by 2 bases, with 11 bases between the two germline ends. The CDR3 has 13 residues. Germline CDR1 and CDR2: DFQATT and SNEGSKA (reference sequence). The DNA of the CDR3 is TGCAGTGCGGAGACAGCAGCCTACAATGAGCAGTTCTTC. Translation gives CSAETAAYNEQFF.

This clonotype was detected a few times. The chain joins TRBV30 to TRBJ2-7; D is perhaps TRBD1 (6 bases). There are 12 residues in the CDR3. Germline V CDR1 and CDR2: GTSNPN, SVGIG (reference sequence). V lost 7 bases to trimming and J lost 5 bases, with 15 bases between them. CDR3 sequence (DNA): TGTGCCTCCCAGGGGAGCGGTGACGAGCAGTACTTC. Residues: CASQGSGDEQYF.

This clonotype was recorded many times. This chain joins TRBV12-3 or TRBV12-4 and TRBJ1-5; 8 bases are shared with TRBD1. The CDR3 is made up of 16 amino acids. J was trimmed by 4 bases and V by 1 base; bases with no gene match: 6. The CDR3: CASSLVGTGDNQPQHF. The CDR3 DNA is TGTGCCAGCAGTTTAGTTGGGACAGGAGATAATCAGCCCCAGCATTTT.

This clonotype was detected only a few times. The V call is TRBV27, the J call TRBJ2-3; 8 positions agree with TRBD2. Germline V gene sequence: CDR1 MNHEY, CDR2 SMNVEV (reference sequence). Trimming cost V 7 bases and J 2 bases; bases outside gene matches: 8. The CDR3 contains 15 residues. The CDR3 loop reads CASIKLAGLTDTQYF. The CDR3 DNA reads TGTGCCAGCATTAAATTAGCGGGGCTCACAGATACGCAGTATTTT.

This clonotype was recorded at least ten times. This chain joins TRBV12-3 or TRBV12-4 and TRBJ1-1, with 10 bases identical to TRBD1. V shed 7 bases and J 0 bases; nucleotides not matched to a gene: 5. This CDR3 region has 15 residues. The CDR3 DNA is TGTGCCAGCACTCTGACAGGGGGCTTGAACACTGAAGCTTTCTTT. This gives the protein CASTLTGGLNTEAFF.

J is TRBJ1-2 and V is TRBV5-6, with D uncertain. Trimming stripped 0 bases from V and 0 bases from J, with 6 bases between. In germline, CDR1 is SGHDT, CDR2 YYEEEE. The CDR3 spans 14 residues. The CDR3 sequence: CASSLARTNYGYTF. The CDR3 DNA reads TGTGCCAGCAGCTTGGCGCGGACTAACTATGGCTACACCTTC.